The 8 T cell receptor beta chains below were found in one sample sequenced in a study of lymphopenia after photon versus proton radiotherapy. Clones were sequenced by immunoSEQ multiplex PCR, and TCRdb holds only the in-frame ones, with some missing. Among 37,000 or so clones listed, 85% to 90% were seen once. The sample in question was peripheral blood, obtained from a patient treated with proton-based radiotherapy. Receptor source: a woman between 65 and 79 years old with pancreatic cancer. Some clones in this sample may be carry-over from other donors' samples.

The chain uses TRBV28 and TRBJ2-7; D uncertain. In germline, CDR1 is MDHEN, CDR2 SYDVKM. This CDR3 spans 14 amino acids. V lost 4 bases, J lost 5 bases, and 15 bases lay in between. DNA of the CDR3: TGTGCCAGCAGTTCCCTTGGCAGTTTGAACGAGCAGTACTTC. It encodes CASSSLGSLNEQYF.

CDR3 residues: CASTESGLMGSPLHF. Written as DNA, the CDR3 is TGTGCCAGCACCGAGTCGGGACTTATGGGTTCACCCCTCCACTTT. The chain employs TRBV6-6 and TRBJ1-6; weak D call: TRBD1 (5 bases). CDR3 length equals 15 residues. Looked up from germline, CDR1 is MNHNY and CDR2 is SVGAGI (reference sequence). The germline V and J ends were trimmed by 7 bases and 9 bases, with 19 bases remaining between them.

This rearrangement joins TRBV16 to TRBJ1-5; D ambiguous. This CDR3 contains 14 residues. With 4 bases removed from V and 4 bases from J, the gap between germline ends came to 11 bases. Germline V gene sequence: CDR1 KGHSY, CDR2 FQNENV. The CDR3 reads CASSPGRGNQPQHF. For the CDR3, the DNA is TGTGCCAGCAGCCCCGGGCGAGGGAATCAGCCCCAGCATTTT.

The chain joins TRBV18 to TRBJ2-7, with D perhaps matching TRBD1 (6 bases). CDR1 is KGHSH and CDR2 is LQKENI in the germline V gene. CDR3 length equals 15 residues. The V end was cut by 0 bases, the J end by 0 bases, with 9 bases between. This chain's CDR3 is CASSPPTGYSYEQYF. CDR3 DNA: TGTGCCAGCTCACCACCCACAGGGTACTCCTACGAGCAGTACTTC. Based on the CDR3 plus reference TRBV18 and TRBJ2-7, the full variable domain is NAGVMQNPRHLVRRRGQEARLRCSPMKGHSHVYWYRQLPEEGLKFMVYLQKENIIDESGMPKERFSAEFPKEGPSILRIQQVVRGDSAAYFCASSPPTGYSYEQYFGPGTRLTVT.

This chain uses TRBV28 with TRBJ1-2, with unresolved D. The V gene lost 7 bases and the J gene lost 1 base, with 10 bases spanning the gap. CDR3 size: 13 residues. Germline V gives CDR1 MDHEN, CDR2 SYDVKM. The DNA for the CDR3 is TGTGCCAGCACTGTGCAGAGTAACTATGGCTACACCTTC. It is translated as CASTVQSNYGYTF.

The chain is built from TRBV5-5 and TRBJ2-7, with a weak D call TRBD1 (8 bases). The germline V gene has CDR1 SGHKS and CDR2 YYEKEE (reference sequence). The CDR3 covers 16 residues. Trimming took off 4 bases at V and 6 bases at J, with 23 bases between the two ends. Here the CDR3 reads CASSIGQGGSNAEQYF. CDR3 in DNA: TGTGCCAGCAGCATCGGACAGGGCGGGAGTAATGCCGAGCAGTACTTC.

The V gene is TRBV18, the J gene TRBJ2-5, with TRBD2 matching 10 bases. The germline V gene encodes CDR1 KGHSH and CDR2 LQKENI. V was pared by 0 bases and J by 3 bases, with 1 base of the junction left unmatched. The CDR3 extends over 15 amino acids. In DNA, the CDR3 is TGTGCCAGCTCACCACCGCTAGCGGGAGAAGAGACCCAGTACTTC. Amino acid sequence: CASSPPLAGEETQYF. Combining the CDR3 with reference TRBV18 and TRBJ2-5 gives the whole variable domain NAGVMQNPRHLVRRRGQEARLRCSPMKGHSHVYWYRQLPEEGLKFMVYLQKENIIDESGMPKERFSAEFPKEGPSILRIQQVVRGDSAAYFCASSPPLAGEETQYFGPGTRLLVL.

This clone was seen a handful of times. This chain links TRBV19 with TRBJ1-4; 8 nucleotides line up with TRBD1. The CDR3 is made up of 15 amino acids. In germline, CDR1 is LNHDA, CDR2 SQIVND (reference sequence). The V and J ends lost 10 bases and 10 bases, in that order; junction bases with no gene match: 17. Written as DNA, the CDR3 is TGTGCCACCTTGGACCGAGGACAGGGAGATGTAAAACTGTTTTTT. Its protein product is CATLDRGQGDVKLFF. Looking up the rest from reference TRBV19 and TRBJ1-4 gives the full variable domain: DGGITQSPKYLFRKEGQNVTLSCEQNLNHDAMYWYRQDPGQGLRLIYYSQIVNDFQKGDIAEGYSVSREKKESFPLTVTSAQKNPTAFYLCATLDRGQGDVKLFFGSGTQLSVL.